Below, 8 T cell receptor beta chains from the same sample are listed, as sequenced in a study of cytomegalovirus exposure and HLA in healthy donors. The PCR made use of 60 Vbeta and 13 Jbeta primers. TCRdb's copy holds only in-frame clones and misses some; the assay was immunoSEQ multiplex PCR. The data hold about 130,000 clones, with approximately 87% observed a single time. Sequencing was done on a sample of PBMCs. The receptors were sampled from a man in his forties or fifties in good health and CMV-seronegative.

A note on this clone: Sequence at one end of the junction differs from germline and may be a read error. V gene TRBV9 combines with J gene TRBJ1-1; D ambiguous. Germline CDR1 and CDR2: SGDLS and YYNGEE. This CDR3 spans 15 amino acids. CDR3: CASSPPREANTKAFF. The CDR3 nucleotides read TGTGCCAGCAGCCCACCCCGGGAAGCGAACACTAAAGCTTTCTTT.

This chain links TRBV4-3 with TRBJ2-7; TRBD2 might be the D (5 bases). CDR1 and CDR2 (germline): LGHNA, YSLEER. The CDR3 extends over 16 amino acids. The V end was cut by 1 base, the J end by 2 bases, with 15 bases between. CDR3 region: CASSQVPEVVAYEQYF. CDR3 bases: TGCGCCAGCAGCCAAGTTCCGGAGGTGGTGGCCTACGAGCAGTACTTC.

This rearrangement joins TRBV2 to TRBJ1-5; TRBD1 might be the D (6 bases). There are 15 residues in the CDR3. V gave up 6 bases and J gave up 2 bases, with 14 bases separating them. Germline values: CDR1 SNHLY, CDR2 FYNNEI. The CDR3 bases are TGTGCCAGCAGATCCGACAGGAACGGCAATCAGCCCCAGCATTTT. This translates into CASRSDRNGNQPQHF.

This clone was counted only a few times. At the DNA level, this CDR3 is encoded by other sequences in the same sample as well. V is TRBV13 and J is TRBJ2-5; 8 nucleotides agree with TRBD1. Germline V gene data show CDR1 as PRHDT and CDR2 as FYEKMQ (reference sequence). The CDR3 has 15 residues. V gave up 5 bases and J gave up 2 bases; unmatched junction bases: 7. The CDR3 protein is CASSPGTGWQETQYF. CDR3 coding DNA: TGTGCCAGCAGCCCGGGGACAGGTTGGCAAGAGACCCAGTACTTC.

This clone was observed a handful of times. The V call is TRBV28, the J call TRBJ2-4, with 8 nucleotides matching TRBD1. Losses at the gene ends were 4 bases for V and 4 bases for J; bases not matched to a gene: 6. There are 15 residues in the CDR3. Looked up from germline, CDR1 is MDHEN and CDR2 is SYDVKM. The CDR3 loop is CASSSRGPGKNIQYF. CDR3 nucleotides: TGTGCCAGCAGTTCCAGGGGGCCAGGGAAAAACATTCAGTACTTC.

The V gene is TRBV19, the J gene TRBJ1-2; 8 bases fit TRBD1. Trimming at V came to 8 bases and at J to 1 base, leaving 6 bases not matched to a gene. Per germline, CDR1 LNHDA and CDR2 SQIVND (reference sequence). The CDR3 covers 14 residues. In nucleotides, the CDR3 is TGTGCCAGTTCAGCAGGGGGCCGTAACTATGGCTACACCTTC. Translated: CASSAGGRNYGYTF.

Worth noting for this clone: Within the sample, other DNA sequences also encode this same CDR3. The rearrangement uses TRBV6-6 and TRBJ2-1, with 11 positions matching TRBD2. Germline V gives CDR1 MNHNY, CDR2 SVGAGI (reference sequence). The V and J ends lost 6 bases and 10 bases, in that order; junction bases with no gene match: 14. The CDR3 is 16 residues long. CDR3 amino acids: CASSYILAGGRDEQFF. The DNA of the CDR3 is TGTGCCAGCAGCTACATCCTAGCGGGAGGAAGGGACGAGCAGTTCTTC.

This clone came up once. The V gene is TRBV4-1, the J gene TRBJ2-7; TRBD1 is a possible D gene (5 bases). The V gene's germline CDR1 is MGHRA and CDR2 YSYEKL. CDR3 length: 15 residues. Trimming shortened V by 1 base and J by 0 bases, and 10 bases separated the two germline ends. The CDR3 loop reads CASSQGAGPSYEQYF. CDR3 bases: TGCGCCAGCAGCCAAGGAGCAGGGCCCTCCTACGAGCAGTACTTC.